The rows below give T cell receptor beta chains drawn from one sample of a study of T cells after yellow fever vaccination. TCRdb used MiXCR to reprocess the 5' RACE reads, holding one entry per CDR3 protein. Of hundreds of thousands of distinct CDR3 sequences listed, around 3.6% are singletons. The sample in question was PBMCs, obtained on the day of the yellow fever booster vaccination. These receptors came from a man aged 18 to 29 who received the YFV17D yellow fever vaccine. Both conserved end residues are part of each CDR3. The D gene is left open where the match is weak. Clone size, where shown, is once, few, many, or a class for clones that have expanded.

abundance	v_gene	j_gene	d_gene	CDR3aa
many	TRBV7-6	TRBJ2-1	TRBD2	CASSPAHVAGGPQYNEQFF
many	TRBV7-2	TRBJ2-3	TRBD1	CASSWGQSDTQYF
.	TRBV6-4	TRBJ2-1	TRBD2	CASSDRLAGFGEQFF
few	TRBV24-1	TRBJ2-5	.	CGLQGGEEETQYF
few	TRBV4-2	TRBJ1-6	.	CASSQEWRGDLPLHF
many	TRBV19	TRBJ2-1	TRBD2	CASSTSGGQQFF
few	TRBV5-1	TRBJ1-1	.	CASREGGWNTEAFF
many	TRBV7-8	TRBJ1-1	TRBD1	CASSSPYRGLEPEAFF
many	TRBV4-2	TRBJ2-2	TRBD1	CASSQAVKGQGTGELFF
.	TRBV7-6	TRBJ2-7	.	CACSLGLSYEQYF
.	TRBV11-2	TRBJ2-2	.	CASSHRTNTGELFF